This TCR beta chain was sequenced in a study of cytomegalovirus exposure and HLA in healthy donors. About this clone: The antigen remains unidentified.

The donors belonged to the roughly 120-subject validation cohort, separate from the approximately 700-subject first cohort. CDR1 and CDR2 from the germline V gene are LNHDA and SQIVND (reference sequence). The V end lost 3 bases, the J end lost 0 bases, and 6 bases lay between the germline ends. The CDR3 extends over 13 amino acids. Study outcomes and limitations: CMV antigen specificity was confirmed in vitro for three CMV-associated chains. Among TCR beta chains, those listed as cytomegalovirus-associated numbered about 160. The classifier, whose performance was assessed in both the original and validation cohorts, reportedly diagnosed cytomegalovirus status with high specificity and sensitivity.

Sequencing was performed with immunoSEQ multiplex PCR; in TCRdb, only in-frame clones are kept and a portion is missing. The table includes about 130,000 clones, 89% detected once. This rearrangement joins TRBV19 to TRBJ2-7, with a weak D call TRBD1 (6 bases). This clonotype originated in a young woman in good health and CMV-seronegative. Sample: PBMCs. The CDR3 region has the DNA TGTGCCAGTAGTATGGGGGCCTCCTACGAGCAGTACTTC. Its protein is CASSMGASYEQYF.